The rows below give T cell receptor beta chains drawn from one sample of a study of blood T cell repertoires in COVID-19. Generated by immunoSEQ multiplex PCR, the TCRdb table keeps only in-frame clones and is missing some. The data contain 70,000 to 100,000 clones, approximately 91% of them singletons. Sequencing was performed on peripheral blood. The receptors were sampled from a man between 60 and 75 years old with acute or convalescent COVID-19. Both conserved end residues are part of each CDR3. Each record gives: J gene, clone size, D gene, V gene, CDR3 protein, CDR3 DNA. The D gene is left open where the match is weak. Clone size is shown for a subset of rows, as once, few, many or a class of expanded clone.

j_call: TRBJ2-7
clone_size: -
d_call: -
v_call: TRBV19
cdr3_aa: CASSISLTSEQYF
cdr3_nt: TGTGCCAGTAGTATTAGTCTCACGAGCGAGCAGTACTTC

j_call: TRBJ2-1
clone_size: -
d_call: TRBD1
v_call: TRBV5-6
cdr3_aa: CASRPGTGGVGEQFF
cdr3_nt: TGTGCCAGCAGGCCCGGGACAGGGGGCGTGGGGGAGCAGTTCTTC

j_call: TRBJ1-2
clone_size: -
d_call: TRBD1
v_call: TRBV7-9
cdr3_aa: CASSSQGGDRGHGYTF
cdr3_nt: TGTGCCAGCAGCTCCCAAGGGGGGGACAGGGGCCATGGCTACACCTTC

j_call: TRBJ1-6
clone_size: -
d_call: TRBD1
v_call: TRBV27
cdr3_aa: CASSSTGGSSYNSPLHF
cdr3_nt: TGTGCCAGCAGCAGCACAGGGGGCAGTTCCTATAATTCACCCCTCCACTTT

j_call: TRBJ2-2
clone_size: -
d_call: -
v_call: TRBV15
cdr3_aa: CATSRERGLTSTGELFF
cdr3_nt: TGTGCCACCAGCAGAGAAAGAGGACTAACCTCCACCGGGGAGCTGTTTTTT

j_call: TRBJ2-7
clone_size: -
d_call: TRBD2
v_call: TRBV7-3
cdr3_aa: CASSLSVAGPYEQYF
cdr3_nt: TGTGCCAGCAGCTTATCCGTAGCGGGCCCCTACGAGCAGTACTTC

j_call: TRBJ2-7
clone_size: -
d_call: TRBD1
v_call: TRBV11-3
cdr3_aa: CASSYGTAYEQYF
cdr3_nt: TGTGCCAGCAGCTACGGGACAGCCTACGAGCAGTACTTC

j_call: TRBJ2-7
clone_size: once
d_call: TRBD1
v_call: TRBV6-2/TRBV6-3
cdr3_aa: CASSFPPGQPYEQYF
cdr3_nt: TGTGCCAGCAGTTTCCCTCCGGGACAGCCTTACGAGCAGTACTTC

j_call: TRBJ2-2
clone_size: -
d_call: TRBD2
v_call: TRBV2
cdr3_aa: CASRTSGSSTGELFF
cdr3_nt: TGTGCCAGCAGGACTAGCGGGAGCTCCACCGGGGAGCTGTTTTTT

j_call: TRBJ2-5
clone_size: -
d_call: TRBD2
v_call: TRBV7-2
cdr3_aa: CASGREWETQYF
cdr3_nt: TGTGCCAGCGGGAGGGAATGGGAGACCCAGTACTTC

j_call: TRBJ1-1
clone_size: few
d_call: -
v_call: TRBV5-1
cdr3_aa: CASSLMGAGTEAFF
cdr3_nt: TGCGCCAGCAGCTTGATGGGGGCCGGAACTGAAGCTTTCTTT

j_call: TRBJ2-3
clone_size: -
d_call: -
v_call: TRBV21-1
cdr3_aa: CASSLELATWHHQPQYF
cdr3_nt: TGTGCCAGCAGCCTCGAGCTAGCTACATGGCATCATCAGCCCCAGTATTTT

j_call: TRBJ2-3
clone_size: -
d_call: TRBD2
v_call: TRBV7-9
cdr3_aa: CASSGIAGGPDTQYF
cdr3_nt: TGTGCCAGCAGCGGGATAGCGGGAGGGCCAGATACGCAGTATTTT

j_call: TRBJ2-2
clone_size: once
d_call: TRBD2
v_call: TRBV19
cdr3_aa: CATRGAGELFF
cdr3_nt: TGTGCCACCCGGGGGGCCGGGGAGCTGTTTTTT

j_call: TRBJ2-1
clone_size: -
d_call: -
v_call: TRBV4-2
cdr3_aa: CASSPDLENEQFF
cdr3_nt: TGTGCCAGCAGCCCTGACCTAGAGAATGAGCAGTTCTTC

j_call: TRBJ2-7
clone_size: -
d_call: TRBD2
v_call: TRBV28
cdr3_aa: CASRMAGWTSGYEQYF
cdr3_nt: TGTGCCAGCAGGATGGCAGGATGGACTAGCGGCTACGAGCAGTACTTC

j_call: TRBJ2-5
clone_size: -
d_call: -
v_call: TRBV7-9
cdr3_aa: CASSFALPGLAPSEQTQYF
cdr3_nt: TGTGCCAGCAGCTTTGCTCTTCCGGGACTCGCTCCGTCAGAACAGACCCAGTACTTC

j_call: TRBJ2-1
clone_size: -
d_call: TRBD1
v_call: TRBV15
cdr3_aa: CASSGTAYNEQFF
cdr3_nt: TGTGCCTCCTCCGGGACAGCCTACAATGAGCAGTTCTTC

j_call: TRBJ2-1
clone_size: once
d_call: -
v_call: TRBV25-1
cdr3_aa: CAISDSFNEQFF
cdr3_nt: TGTGCCATCTCGGACAGCTTCAATGAGCAGTTCTTC

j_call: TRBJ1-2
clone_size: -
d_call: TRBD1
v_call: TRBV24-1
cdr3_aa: CATSDGTGGYTF
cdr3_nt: TGTGCCACCAGTGATGGGACAGGCGGCTACACCTTC

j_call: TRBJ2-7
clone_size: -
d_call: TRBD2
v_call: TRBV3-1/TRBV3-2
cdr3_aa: CASSQDLEKGLAGVRRAYEQYF
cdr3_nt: TGTGCCAGCAGCCAAGATCTGGAAAAAGGACTAGCGGGAGTTCGGCGAGCCTACGAGCAGTACTTC

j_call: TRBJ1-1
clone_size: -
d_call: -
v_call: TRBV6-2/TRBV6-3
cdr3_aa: CASSGDGGDTEAFF
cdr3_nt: TGTGCCAGCAGTGGAGACGGGGGGGACACTGAAGCTTTCTTT

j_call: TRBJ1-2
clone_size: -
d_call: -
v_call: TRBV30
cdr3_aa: CAWSKVLNYGYTF
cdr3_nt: TGTGCCTGGAGCAAAGTACTTAACTATGGCTACACCTTC

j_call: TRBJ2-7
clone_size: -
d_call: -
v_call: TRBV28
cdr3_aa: CASSLSIYEQYF
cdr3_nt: TGTGCCAGCAGTTTATCAATTTACGAGCAGTACTTC

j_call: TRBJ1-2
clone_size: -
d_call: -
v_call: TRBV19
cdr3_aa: CASSIEWRGANYGYTF
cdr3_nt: TGTGCCAGTAGTATCGAATGGCGGGGGGCAAACTATGGCTACACCTTC

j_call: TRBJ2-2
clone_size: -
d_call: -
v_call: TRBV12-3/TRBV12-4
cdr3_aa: CASSLGASGELFF
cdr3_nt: TGTGCCAGCAGTTTAGGGGCGTCCGGGGAGCTGTTTTTT

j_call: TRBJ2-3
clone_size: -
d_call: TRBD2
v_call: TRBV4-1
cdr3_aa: CASSQEGGVGSVTQYF
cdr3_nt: TGCGCCAGCAGCCAAGAGGGGGGGGTCGGGAGCGTTACGCAGTATTTT

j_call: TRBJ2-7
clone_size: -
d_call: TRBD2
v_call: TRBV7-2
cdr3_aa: CASSLGLAGGGEQYF
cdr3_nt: TGTGCCAGCAGCTTAGGGCTAGCGGGAGGTGGCGAGCAGTACTTC

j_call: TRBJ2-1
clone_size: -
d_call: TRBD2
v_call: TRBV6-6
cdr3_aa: CASSYQTSAEQFF
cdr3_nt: TGTGCCAGCAGTTACCAGACTAGCGCTGAGCAGTTCTTC

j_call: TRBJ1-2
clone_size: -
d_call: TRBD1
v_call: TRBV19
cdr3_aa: CASQTGGDYGYTF
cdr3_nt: TGTGCCAGCCAAACAGGGGGCGACTATGGCTACACCTTC

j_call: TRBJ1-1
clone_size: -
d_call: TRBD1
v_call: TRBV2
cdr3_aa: CASSVDRNTETFF
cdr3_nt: TGTGCCAGCAGTGTGGACAGGAACACTGAAACTTTCTTT

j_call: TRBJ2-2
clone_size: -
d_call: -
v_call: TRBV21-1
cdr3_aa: CASSKGGRVNTGELFF
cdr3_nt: TGTGCCAGCAGCAAAGGGGGCAGGGTGAACACCGGGGAGCTGTTTTTT

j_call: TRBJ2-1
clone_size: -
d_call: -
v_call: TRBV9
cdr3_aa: CASSVSIGGYNEQFF
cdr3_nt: TGTGCCAGCAGCGTAAGCATAGGAGGGTACAATGAGCAGTTCTTC

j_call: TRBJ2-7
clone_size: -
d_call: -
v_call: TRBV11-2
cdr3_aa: CASSYDPRGREQYF
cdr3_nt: TGTGCCAGCAGCTACGATCCCAGGGGCCGCGAGCAGTACTTC

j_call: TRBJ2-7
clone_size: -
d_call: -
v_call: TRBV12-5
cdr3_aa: CASGLYPGAYEQYF
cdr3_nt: TGTGCTAGTGGTTTGTATCCGGGGGCCTACGAGCAGTACTTC

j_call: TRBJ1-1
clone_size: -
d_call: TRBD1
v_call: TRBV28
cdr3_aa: CASSSRADRVMNTEAFF
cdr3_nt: TGTGCCAGCAGTTCTCGGGCCGACAGGGTCATGAACACTGAAGCTTTCTTT

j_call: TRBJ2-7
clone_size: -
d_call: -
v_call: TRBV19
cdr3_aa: CASSGGSVYEQYF
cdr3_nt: TGTGCCAGTTCAGGGGGGAGTGTGTACGAGCAGTACTTC

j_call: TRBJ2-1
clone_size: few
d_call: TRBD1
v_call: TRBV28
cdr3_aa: CASSPPAHRGLTSNEQFF
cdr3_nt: TGTGCCAGCAGTCCCCCCGCCCACAGGGGGCTTACTTCAAATGAGCAGTTCTTC

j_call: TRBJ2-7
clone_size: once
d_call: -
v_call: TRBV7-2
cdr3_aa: CASSLEASGVLSSYEQYF
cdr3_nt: TGTGCCAGCAGCTTAGAGGCGTCGGGGGTCCTGAGCTCCTACGAGCAGTACTTC

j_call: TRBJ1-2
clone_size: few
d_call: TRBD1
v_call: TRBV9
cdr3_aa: CASSVEPGQGTGYTF
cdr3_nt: TGTGCCAGCAGCGTAGAGCCGGGACAGGGAACAGGCTACACCTTC

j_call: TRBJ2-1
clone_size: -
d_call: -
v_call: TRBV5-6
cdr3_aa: CASSLVGHSYGEQFF
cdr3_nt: TGTGCCAGCAGCTTGGTAGGACACTCATATGGTGAGCAGTTCTTC